The 11 T cell receptor beta chains given below trace back to one sample, sequenced in a study of OX40 agonist ivuxolimab in advanced cancers. The assay was immunoSEQ multiplex PCR, and TCRdb's table has in-frame clones only and misses some. Of roughly 48,000 clones listed, around 89% are singletons. This specimen consisted of CD4+ or CD8+ T cells sorted from blood, obtained in a trial of the OX40 agonist ivuxolimab. Receptors were obtained from an adult with an advanced solid tumor such as melanoma, head and neck, liver or kidney cancer.

The genes are TRBV12-5 and TRBJ2-1; 10 bases line up with TRBD1. Germline V gene data show CDR1 as LGHNT and CDR2 as FRNRAP. J was trimmed by 8 bases and V by 3 bases; bases with no gene match: 7. The CDR3 sequence is 15 residues long. Written as DNA, the CDR3 is TGTGCTAGTGGTTTAGGGACAGGGGAGGACCATGAGCAGTTCTTC. This gives the protein CASGLGTGEDHEQFF.

This rearrangement joins TRBV11-2 to TRBJ2-5; TRBD1 is a possible D gene (6 bases). V lost 5 bases, J lost 5 bases, and 18 bases lay in between. The CDR3 totals 15 residues. CDR1 and CDR2 from the germline V gene are SGHAT and FQNNGV. CDR3 in DNA: TGTGCCAGCAGCCCCGGACCAGGGGCGAAGGAGACCCAGTACTTC. It specifies CASSPGPGAKETQYF.

This clone is a singleton in its sample. V gene TRBV11-2 combines with J gene TRBJ1-6; D might be TRBD1 (5 bases). This CDR3 comprises 14 residues. Trimming took 3 bases from V and 11 from J, leaving 14 bases between them. Germline V gene data show CDR1 as SGHAT and CDR2 as FQNNGV. The CDR3 loop reads CASSFGASGPPLHF. The DNA of the CDR3 is TGTGCCAGCAGCTTCGGAGCCTCAGGGCCACCCCTCCACTTT. The whole variable domain, remainder taken from reference TRBV11-2 and TRBJ1-6, is EAGVAQSPRYKIIEKRQSVAFWCNPISGHATLYWYQQILGQGPKLLIQFQNNGVVDDSQLPKDRFSAERLKGVDSTLKIQPAKLEDSAVYLCASSFGASGPPLHFGNGTRLTVT.

V is TRBV6-5 and J is TRBJ2-5; D possibly corresponds to TRBD1 (6 bases). Germline CDR1 reads MNHEY; CDR2 reads SVGAGI. The CDR3 spans 13 residues. V shed 10 bases and J shed 2 bases, with 14 bases lying between them. CDR3 residues: CATRAQGQETQYF. CDR3 bases: TGTGCCACCCGGGCCCAGGGGCAAGAGACCCAGTACTTC.

The chain is built from TRBV6-6 and TRBJ2-7, with D maybe TRBD1 (5 bases). This CDR3 comprises 16 residues. CDR1 and CDR2 (germline): MNHNY, SVGAGI (reference sequence). Trimming took 7 bases from V and 4 from J, leaving 23 bases between them. The chain's CDR3 is CASNDPHAGIVYEQYF. DNA of the CDR3: TGTGCCAGCAACGACCCTCACGCAGGGATAGTTTACGAGCAGTACTTC.

The chain uses TRBV29-1 and TRBJ2-7; tentatively, D is TRBD1 (6 bases). Trimming took off 0 bases at V and 3 bases at J, with 18 bases between the two ends. CDR1 SQVTM and CDR2 ANQGSEA come from the germline V gene. The CDR3 is made up of 16 amino acids. The chain's CDR3 is CSVEDWTASGSYEQYF. CDR3 nucleotide sequence: TGCAGCGTTGAAGATTGGACAGCCTCAGGGAGCTACGAGCAGTACTTC.

V gene TRBV19 combines with J gene TRBJ2-3; D is perhaps TRBD2 (5 bases). V was trimmed by 5 bases and J by 0 bases, leaving 21 bases between them. The V gene's germline CDR1 is LNHDA and CDR2 SQIVND (reference sequence). The CDR3 runs 18 residues. The CDR3 DNA reads as TGTGCCAGTAGTTTGACCTCCCCTCTAGCTTACAGCACAGATACGCAGTATTTT. Protein product: CASSLTSPLAYSTDTQYF.

The chain couples TRBV4-1 to TRBJ1-1; D unresolved. The CDR3 runs to 15 residues. Germline V gene sequence: CDR1 MGHRA, CDR2 YSYEKL. V was pared by 1 base and J by 8 bases, with 17 bases between. The CDR3 DNA reads as TGCGCCAGCAGCCAAGTTACGATGGTCTCCTCCGAAGCTTTCTTT. Its protein is CASSQVTMVSSEAFF.

This sequence joins TRBV19 and TRBJ2-6; TRBD1 aligns across 7 bases. The J segment lost 2 bases and the V segment lost 7 bases, leaving 11 bases of the junction unmatched. CDR1 is LNHDA, CDR2 SQIVND, per germline (reference sequence). The CDR3 loop spans 17 amino acids. This chain's CDR3 is CASITQGKSAGANVLTF. The CDR3 coding sequence is TGTGCCAGTATAACACAGGGGAAGTCTGCTGGGGCCAACGTCCTGACTTTC.

The J gene is TRBJ1-5, the V gene TRBV2; TRBD1 matches at 10 bases. CDR3 size: 16 residues. Germline CDR1 reads SNHLY; CDR2 reads FYNNEI. V trimming: 6 bases; J trimming: 1 base; junction bases outside the gene matches: 6. The CDR3 reads CASRDDRGLSNQPQHF. The CDR3 DNA is TGTGCCAGCAGAGACGACAGGGGGCTAAGCAATCAGCCCCAGCATTTT.

The rearrangement uses TRBV2 and TRBJ2-7; D not certain. The CDR3 loop spans 11 amino acids. The V gene lost 8 bases and the J gene lost 3 bases, with 8 bases spanning the gap. Per germline, CDR1 SNHLY and CDR2 FYNNEI. The CDR3 sequence is CASGRLYEQYF. The CDR3 region has the DNA TGTGCCAGCGGCAGGCTCTACGAGCAGTACTTC.